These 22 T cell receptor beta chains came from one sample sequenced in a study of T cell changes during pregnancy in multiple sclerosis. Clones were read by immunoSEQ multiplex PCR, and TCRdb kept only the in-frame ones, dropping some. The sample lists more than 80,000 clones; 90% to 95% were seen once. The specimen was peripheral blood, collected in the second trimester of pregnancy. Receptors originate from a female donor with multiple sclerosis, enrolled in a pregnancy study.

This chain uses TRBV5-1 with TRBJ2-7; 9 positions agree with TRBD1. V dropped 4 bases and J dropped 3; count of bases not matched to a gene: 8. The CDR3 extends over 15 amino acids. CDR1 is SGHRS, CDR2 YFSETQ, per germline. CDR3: CASSPSGTGHYEQYF. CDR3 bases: TGCGCCAGCAGCCCCTCCGGGACAGGGCACTACGAGCAGTACTTC.

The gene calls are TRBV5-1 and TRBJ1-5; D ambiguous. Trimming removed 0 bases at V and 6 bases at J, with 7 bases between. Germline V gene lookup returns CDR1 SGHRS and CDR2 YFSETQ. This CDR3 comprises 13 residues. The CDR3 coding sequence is TGCGCCAGCAGCTTGGTGGCGGGTCAGCCCCAGCATTTT. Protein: CASSLVAGQPQHF.

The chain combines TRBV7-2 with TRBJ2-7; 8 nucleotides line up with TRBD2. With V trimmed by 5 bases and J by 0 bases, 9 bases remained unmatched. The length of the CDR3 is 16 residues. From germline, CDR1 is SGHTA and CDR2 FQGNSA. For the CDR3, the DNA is TGTGCCAGCAGCCTGAAGACTACTAGCGGCTCCTACGAGCAGTACTTC. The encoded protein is CASSLKTTSGSYEQYF.

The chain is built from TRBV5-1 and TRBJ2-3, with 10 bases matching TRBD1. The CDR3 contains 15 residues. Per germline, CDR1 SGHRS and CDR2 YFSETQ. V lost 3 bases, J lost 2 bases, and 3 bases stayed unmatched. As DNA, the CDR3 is TGCGCCAGCAGCTGGGGACAGGGGACCACAGATACGCAGTATTTT. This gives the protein CASSWGQGTTDTQYF.

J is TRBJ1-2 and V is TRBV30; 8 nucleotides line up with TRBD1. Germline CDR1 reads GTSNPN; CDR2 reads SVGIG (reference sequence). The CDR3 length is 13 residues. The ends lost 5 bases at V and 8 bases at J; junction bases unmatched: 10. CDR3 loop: CAWEHRGTRGYTF. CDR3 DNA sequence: TGTGCCTGGGAACACAGGGGGACGAGAGGCTACACCTTC.

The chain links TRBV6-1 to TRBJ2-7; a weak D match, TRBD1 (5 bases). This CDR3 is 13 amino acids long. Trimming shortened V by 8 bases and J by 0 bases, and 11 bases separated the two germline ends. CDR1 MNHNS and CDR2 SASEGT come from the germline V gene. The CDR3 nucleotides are TGTGCCAGCGACAGTCTGAGCTCCTACGAGCAGTACTTC. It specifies CASDSLSSYEQYF.

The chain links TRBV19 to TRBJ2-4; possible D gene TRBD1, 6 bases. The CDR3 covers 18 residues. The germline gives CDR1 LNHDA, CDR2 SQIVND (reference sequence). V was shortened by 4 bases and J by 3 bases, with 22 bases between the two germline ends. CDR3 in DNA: TGTGCCAGTAGTAACAGGGAAGCCGGTGCTATGGGCAAAAACATTCAGTACTTC. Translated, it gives CASSNREAGAMGKNIQYF.

The CDR3 DNA sequence: TGTGCCAGTAGACTTGACAGGGGGTCCTACAATGAGCAGTTCTTC. Its translation: CASRLDRGSYNEQFF. The chain employs TRBV19 and TRBJ2-1; 9 nucleotides agree with TRBD1. Unmatched junction bases numbered 4, after V lost 6 bases and J lost 1 base. Germline CDR1 and CDR2: LNHDA and SQIVND (reference sequence). The CDR3 is made up of 15 amino acids.

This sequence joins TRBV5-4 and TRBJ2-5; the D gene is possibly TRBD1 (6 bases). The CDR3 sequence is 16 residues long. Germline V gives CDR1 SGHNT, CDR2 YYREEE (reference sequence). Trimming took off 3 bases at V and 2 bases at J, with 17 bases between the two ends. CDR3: CASSSLGAARQETQYF. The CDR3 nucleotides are TGTGCCAGCAGCTCGCTGGGGGCGGCTCGGCAAGAGACCCAGTACTTC.

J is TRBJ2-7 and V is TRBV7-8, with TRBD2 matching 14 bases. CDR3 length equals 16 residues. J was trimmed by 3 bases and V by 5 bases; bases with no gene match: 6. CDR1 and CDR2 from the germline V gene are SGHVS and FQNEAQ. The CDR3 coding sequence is TGTGCCAGCAGCAACCGACTAGCGGGAGGGCTCTACGAGCAGTACTTC. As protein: CASSNRLAGGLYEQYF.

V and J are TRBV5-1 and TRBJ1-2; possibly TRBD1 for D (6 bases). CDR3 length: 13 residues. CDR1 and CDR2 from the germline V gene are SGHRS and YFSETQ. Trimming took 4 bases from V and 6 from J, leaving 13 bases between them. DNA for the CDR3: TGCGCCAGCAGCCTACAGGGTTCCGATGGCTACACCTTC. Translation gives CASSLQGSDGYTF.

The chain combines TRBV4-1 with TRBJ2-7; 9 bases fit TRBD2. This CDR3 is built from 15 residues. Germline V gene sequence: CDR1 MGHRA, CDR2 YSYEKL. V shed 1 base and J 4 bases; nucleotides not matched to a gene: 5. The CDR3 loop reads CASSQGLAELYEQYF. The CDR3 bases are TGCGCCAGCAGCCAAGGACTAGCGGAACTTTACGAGCAGTACTTC.

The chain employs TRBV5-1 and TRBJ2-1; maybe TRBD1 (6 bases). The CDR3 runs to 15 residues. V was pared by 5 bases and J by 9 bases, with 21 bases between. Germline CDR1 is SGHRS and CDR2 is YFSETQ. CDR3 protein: CASRRTFRGYSEQFF. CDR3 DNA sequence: TGCGCCAGCAGACGAACCTTCAGGGGTTATAGTGAGCAGTTCTTC.

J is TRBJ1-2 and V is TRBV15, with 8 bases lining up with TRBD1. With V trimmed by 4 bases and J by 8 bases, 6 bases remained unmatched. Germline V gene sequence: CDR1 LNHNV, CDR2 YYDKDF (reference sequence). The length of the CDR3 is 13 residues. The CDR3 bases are TGTGCCACCAGCATAGGACAGGGCTTAGGCTACACCTTC. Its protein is CATSIGQGLGYTF.

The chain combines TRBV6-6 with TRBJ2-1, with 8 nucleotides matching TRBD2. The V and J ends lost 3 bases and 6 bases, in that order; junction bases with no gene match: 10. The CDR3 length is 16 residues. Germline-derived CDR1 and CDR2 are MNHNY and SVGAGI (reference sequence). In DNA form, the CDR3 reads TGTGCCAGCAGTTATGGCAAGCGGGAGCGGGGCAATGAGCAGTTCTTC. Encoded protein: CASSYGKRERGNEQFF.

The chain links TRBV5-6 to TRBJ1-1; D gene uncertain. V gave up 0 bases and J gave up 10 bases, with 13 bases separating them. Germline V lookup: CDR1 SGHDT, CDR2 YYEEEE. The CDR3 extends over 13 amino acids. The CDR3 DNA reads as TGTGCCAGCAGCTTGGGATTTTCCACTTCAGCTTTCTTT. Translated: CASSLGFSTSAFF.

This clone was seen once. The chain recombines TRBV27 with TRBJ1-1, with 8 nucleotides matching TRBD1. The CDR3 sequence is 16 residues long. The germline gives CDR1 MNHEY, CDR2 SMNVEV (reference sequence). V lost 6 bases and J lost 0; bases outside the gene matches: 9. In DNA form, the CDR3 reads TGTGCCAGCAGCCGTGTACCGGGACAGGTGAACACTGAAGCTTTCTTT. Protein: CASSRVPGQVNTEAFF.

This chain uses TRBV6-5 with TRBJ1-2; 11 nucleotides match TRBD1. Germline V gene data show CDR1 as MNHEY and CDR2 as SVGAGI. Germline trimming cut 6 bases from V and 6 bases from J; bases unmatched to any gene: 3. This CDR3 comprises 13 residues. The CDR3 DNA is TGTGCCAGCAGAGGACAGGGGGCTAATGGCTACACCTTC. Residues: CASRGQGANGYTF.

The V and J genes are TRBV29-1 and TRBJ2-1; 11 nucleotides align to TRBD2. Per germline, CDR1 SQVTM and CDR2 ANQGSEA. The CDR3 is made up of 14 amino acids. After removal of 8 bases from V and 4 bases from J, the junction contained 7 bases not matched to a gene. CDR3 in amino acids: CSTFPSGRYNEQFF. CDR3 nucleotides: TGCAGCACCTTCCCTAGCGGGAGGTACAATGAGCAGTTCTTC.

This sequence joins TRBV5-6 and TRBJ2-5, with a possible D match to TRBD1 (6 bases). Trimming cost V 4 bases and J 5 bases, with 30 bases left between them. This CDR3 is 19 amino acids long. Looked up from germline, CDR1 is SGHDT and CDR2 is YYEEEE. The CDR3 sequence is CASSLELDRTRAVPETQYF. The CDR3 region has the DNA TGTGCCAGCAGCCTAGAGTTAGACAGGACTCGGGCTGTTCCGGAGACCCAGTACTTC. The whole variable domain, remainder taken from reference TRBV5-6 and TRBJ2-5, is DAGVTQSPTHLIKTRGQQVTLRCSPKSGHDTVSWYQQALGQGPQFIFQYYEEEERQRGNFPDRFSGHQFPNYSSELNVNALLLGDSALYLCASSLELDRTRAVPETQYFGPGTRLLVL.

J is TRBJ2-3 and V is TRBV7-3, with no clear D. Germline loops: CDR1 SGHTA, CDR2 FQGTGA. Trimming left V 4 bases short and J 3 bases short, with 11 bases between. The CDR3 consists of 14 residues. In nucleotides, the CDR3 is TGTGCCAGCAGCTCCTCTCACTCGACAGATACGCAGTATTTT. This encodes CASSSSHSTDTQYF.

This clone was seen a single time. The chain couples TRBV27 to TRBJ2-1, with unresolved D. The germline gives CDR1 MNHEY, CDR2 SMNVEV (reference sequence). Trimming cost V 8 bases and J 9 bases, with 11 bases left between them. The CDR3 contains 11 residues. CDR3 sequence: CASEVVGEQFF. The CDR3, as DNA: TGTGCCAGCGAGGTGGTCGGTGAGCAGTTCTTC.